The T cell receptor (beta chain) described here comes from a study of blood T cell repertoires in COVID-19. Produced via immunoSEQ multiplex PCR; TCRdb's table is partial and in-frame only. In the table there are some 120,000 clones, approximately 89% of which are singletons. Worth noting for this clone: Other nucleotide sequences in the sample specify the same CDR3.

Germline V gene sequence: CDR1 SNHLY, CDR2 FYNNEI. The CDR3 runs to 14 residues. With 3 bases clipped from V and 0 bases from J, the junction kept 2 bases outside the gene matches. This receptor was taken from a man aged 35 to 55 with acute or convalescent COVID-19. Sequencing was performed on peripheral blood. This chain links TRBV2 with TRBJ2-7, with 7 bases that match TRBD2. The CDR3 DNA sequence: TGTGCCAGCAGTGATCGCGGGAGCTCCTACGAGCAGTACTTC. Its protein is CASSDRGSSYEQYF.